This passage covers 32 T cell receptor beta chains from one sample sequenced in a study of T-cell memory formation after mild COVID-19. TCRdb analysed the 5' RACE reads with MiXCR anew, one entry per CDR3 protein. The sample consists of more than 250,000 distinct CDR3 sequences, over 15% of them appearing once. Sequenced material: PBMCs or a T cell subset sorted from them (not recorded which). All receptors derive from a man between 18 and 35 years old who had mild COVID-19 (a few samples of this study predate the infection). Cell type and time point are not known.

The chain is built from TRBV4-1 and TRBJ1-6; no clear D gene. V was cut by 3 bases and J by 9 bases, with 3 bases left in between. The CDR3 has 11 amino acids. Per germline, CDR1 MGHRA and CDR2 YSYEKL. CDR3 region: CASSHGSPLHF. The CDR3 DNA reads as TGCGCCAGCAGCCATGGTTCACCCCTCCACTTT.

There are a few counts of this clonotype. This sequence joins TRBV6-5 and TRBJ2-1, with D perhaps matching TRBD1 (6 bases). Trimming removed 5 bases from V and 8 bases from J, with 16 bases in between. This CDR3 has 14 residues. Germline CDR1 is MNHEY and CDR2 is SVGAGI. This chain's CDR3 is CASSPKQGIDEQFF. DNA of the CDR3: TGTGCCAGCAGTCCGAAACAGGGTATCGATGAGCAGTTCTTC.

The chain couples TRBV20-1 to TRBJ2-4, with D tentatively TRBD2 (6 bases). The CDR3 loop spans 14 amino acids. V dropped 0 bases and J dropped 10 bases, with 16 bases sitting between them. CDR1 is DFQATT and CDR2 is SNEGSKA in the germline V gene (reference sequence). CDR3 region: CSARDRRRGTIQYF. CDR3 nucleotides: TGCAGTGCTAGAGATCGACGGCGGGGTACAATTCAGTACTTC.

This clonotype has only a few counts. The chain employs TRBV7-9 and TRBJ2-7; D uncertain. This CDR3 is 16 amino acids long. Deletions cut 0 bases from V and 2 bases from J, with 14 bases between. Germline CDR1 is SEHNR and CDR2 is FQNEAQ (reference sequence). For the CDR3, the DNA is TGTGCCAGCAGCTTAGCCCATGGCGCGAAAACCTACGAGCAGTACTTC. Translated, it gives CASSLAHGAKTYEQYF.

The rearrangement links TRBV5-5 to TRBJ1-1; no firm D call. The CDR3 has 14 amino acids. Deletions cut 1 base from V and 1 base from J, with 8 bases between. Germline CDR1 is SGHKS and CDR2 is YYEKEE (reference sequence). The CDR3 region has the DNA TGTGCCAGCAGCTTGCTTGATTGGAACACTGAAGCTTTCTTT. This gives the protein CASSLLDWNTEAFF.

A few counts support this clonotype. The J gene is TRBJ2-7, the V gene TRBV2; D is unresolved. Germline V gene data show CDR1 as SNHLY and CDR2 as FYNNEI. V was trimmed by 7 bases and J by 1 base, leaving 8 bases between them. CDR3 length: 12 amino acids. The CDR3 DNA reads TGTGCCAGCACTACGCTATCCTACGAGCAGTACGTC. This codes for CASTTLSYEQYV.

The table lists this clonotype with a few counts. This sequence joins TRBV20-1 and TRBJ1-2, with 7 positions matching TRBD1. The CDR3 totals 14 residues. From germline, CDR1 is DFQATT and CDR2 SNEGSKA (reference sequence). V lost 4 bases to trimming and J lost 6 bases; unmatched junction nucleotides: 11. The CDR3 is CSAIPNLRGHGYTF. For the CDR3, the DNA is TGCAGTGCTATCCCTAACTTAAGGGGGCATGGCTACACCTTC.

CDR3: CASSPALGGELFF. The CDR3 nucleotides are TGTGCCAGCAGCCCGGCGCTGGGCGGGGAGCTGTTTTTT. The rearrangement joins TRBV12-3 or TRBV12-4 to TRBJ2-2, with unresolved D. The V end lost 6 bases, the J end lost 7 bases, and 12 bases lay between the germline ends. This CDR3 region has 13 residues.

A few counts support this clonotype. The chain joins TRBV6-6 to TRBJ1-1, with TRBD1 matching over 8 bases. Trimming took 6 bases from V and 1 from J; bases not matched to a gene: 7. The CDR3 sequence is 15 residues long. The germline V gene encodes CDR1 MNHNY and CDR2 SVGAGI (reference sequence). The CDR3 sequence: CASRQTGGGNTEAFF. In nucleotides, the CDR3 is TGTGCCAGCAGGCAAACAGGGGGTGGGAACACTGAAGCTTTCTTT.

This clonotype was counted only a few times. The V and J genes are TRBV4-1 and TRBJ2-5, with 7 bases lining up with TRBD2. J gave up 2 bases and V 4 bases, and 10 bases lay outside the gene matches. This CDR3 contains 16 residues. The germline V gene encodes CDR1 MGHRA and CDR2 YSYEKL. The CDR3 region is CASSPGRLAAQETQYF. The CDR3, as DNA: TGCGCCAGCAGCCCCGGCCGCCTAGCGGCTCAAGAGACCCAGTACTTC.

This clonotype was recorded a few times. The chain carries TRBV7-8 and TRBJ2-3, with a possible D match to TRBD2 (7 bases). The germline V gene encodes CDR1 SGHVS and CDR2 FQNEAQ. V shed 5 bases and J shed 3 bases, with 15 bases lying between them. The CDR3 runs 15 residues. This CDR3 is CASSRGGAMTDTQYF. CDR3 DNA sequence: TGTGCCAGCAGCCGTGGGGGGGCGATGACAGATACGCAGTATTTT.

V usage is TRBV6-2 or TRBV6-3 and J usage is TRBJ2-7; 8 bases are shared with TRBD2. The V gene end was trimmed by 5 bases and the J gene end by 2 bases; junction bases not matched to a gene: 5. The CDR3 is 14 residues long. CDR1 is MNHEY, CDR2 SVGEGT, per germline. The CDR3 DNA follows: TGTGCCAGCAGTCGGCGGGGGGCCACCTACGAGCAGTACTTC. This codes for CASSRRGATYEQYF.

This chain connects TRBV29-1 to TRBJ1-1; D ambiguous. The CDR3 is 10 residues long. V was clipped by 7 bases and J by 4 bases, with 7 bases between them. CDR1 SQVTM and CDR2 ANQGSEA come from the germline V gene. The CDR3 spells CSAVGTEAFF. The CDR3 DNA reads TGCAGCGCGGTGGGCACTGAAGCTTTCTTT.

Many counts were recorded for this clonotype. The chain is built from TRBV4-2 and TRBJ2-1; 10 positions agree with TRBD2. Germline V gene sequence: CDR1 LGHNA, CDR2 YNFKEQ. With 0 bases clipped from V and 4 bases from J, the junction kept 3 bases outside the gene matches. This CDR3 region has 16 residues. CDR3 coding DNA: TGTGCCAGCAGCCAAGATCCAGCGGGGGGGTACAATGAGCAGTTCTTC. Amino acid sequence: CASSQDPAGGYNEQFF.

This clonotype was counted only a few times. This chain uses TRBV7-6 with TRBJ2-3; the D gene is possibly TRBD2 (7 bases). Germline V gives CDR1 SGHVS, CDR2 FNYEAQ. Trimming left V 0 bases short and J 5 bases short, with 15 bases between. The CDR3 covers 16 residues. This chain's CDR3 is CASSLARTGGGDTQYF. The CDR3 DNA follows: TGTGCCAGCAGCTTAGCGAGGACGGGGGGCGGAGATACGCAGTATTTT.

V and J are TRBV2 and TRBJ1-1; D is unresolved. Germline CDR1 SNHLY, CDR2 FYNNEI. The V end lost 4 bases, the J end lost 5 bases, and 14 bases lay between the germline ends. The CDR3 sequence is 14 residues long. The CDR3 bases are TGTGCCAGCAGTGTGGCAGGCGGCGGGACTGAAGCTTTCTTT. As protein: CASSVAGGGTEAFF.

J is TRBJ2-5 and V is TRBV20-1; D unclear. There are 11 residues in the CDR3. V lost 5 bases and J 5 bases, leaving 9 bases between the germline ends. Germline CDR1 is DFQATT and CDR2 is SNEGSKA (reference sequence). The chain's CDR3 is CSAHIRETQYF. CDR3 coding DNA: TGCAGTGCTCACATTAGGGAGACCCAGTACTTC.

V usage is TRBV7-9 and J usage is TRBJ1-1, with D unresolved. CDR3 length: 12 residues. CDR1 is SEHNR and CDR2 is FQNEAQ in the germline V gene (reference sequence). V lost 0 bases to trimming and J lost 10 bases, with 9 bases between them. The CDR3 DNA reads as TGTGCCAGCAGCTTAGCACGCTCTCGAGCTTTCTTT. Amino acids: CASSLARSRAFF.

The chain recombines TRBV11-2 with TRBJ1-4; possibly TRBD1 for D (6 bases). The ends were cut back, 6 bases at V and 0 bases at J, with 20 bases in the middle. Germline loops: CDR1 SGHAT, CDR2 FQNNGV. The CDR3 runs 18 residues. CDR3 nucleotides: TGTGCCAGCAGGTCCCTAGGGGGGCGAAGGCCAACTAATGAAAAACTGTTTTTT. Its translation: CASRSLGGRRPTNEKLFF.

The chain carries TRBV29-1 and TRBJ2-3; D assignment may be TRBD1 or TRBD2 (5 bases each). V gave up 3 bases and J gave up 5 bases, with 12 bases separating them. The CDR3 sequence is 13 residues long. Germline CDR1 is SQVTM and CDR2 is ANQGSEA. Written as DNA, the CDR3 is TGCAGCGTTGACGGGGCAGGGATAGATACGCAGTATTTT. It encodes CSVDGAGIDTQYF.

The table lists this clonotype with many counts. The CDR3 loop reads CASSSGLAGTDTQYF. DNA for the CDR3: TGTGCCAGCAGCTCGGGACTAGCGGGCACAGATACGCAGTATTTT. The chain uses TRBV7-3 and TRBJ2-3, with 11 bases identical to TRBD2. V lost 4 bases to trimming and J lost 1 base; unmatched junction nucleotides: 1. Per the germline V gene, CDR1 is SGHTA and CDR2 is FQGTGA. CDR3 size: 15 residues.

The J gene is TRBJ1-6, the V gene TRBV7-6; no clear D. Germline V lookup: CDR1 SGHVS, CDR2 FNYEAQ. Trimming left V 2 bases short and J 7 bases short, with 9 bases between. CDR3 size: 14 residues. Written as DNA, the CDR3 is TGTGCCAGCAGCTTAAGGGTTTCGAATTCACCCCTCCACTTT. Its translation is CASSLRVSNSPLHF.

The chain is built from TRBV6-5 and TRBJ1-3, with no clear D. Trimming left V 6 bases short and J 7 bases short, with 13 bases between. Germline CDR1 reads MNHEY; CDR2 reads SVGAGI. This CDR3 contains 13 residues. Here the CDR3 reads CASSPGEANTIYF. CDR3 coding DNA: TGTGCCAGCAGCCCCGGGGAGGCGAACACCATATATTTT.

This chain connects TRBV29-1 to TRBJ1-2, with 8 bases that match TRBD1. There are 12 residues in the CDR3. Per the germline V gene, CDR1 is SQVTM and CDR2 is ANQGSEA. The trim removed 8 bases at V and 7 bases at J, leaving 9 bases unmatched. In DNA form, the CDR3 reads TGCAGCTCCTTGGACAGGGAGGGTGGCTACACCTTC. As protein: CSSLDREGGYTF.

This clonotype was counted only a few times. This sequence joins TRBV4-2 and TRBJ2-3; 9 bases line up with TRBD2. The junction had 12 bases not matched to a gene; V was cut back by 0 bases and J by 2 bases. This CDR3 spans 19 amino acids. CDR1 and CDR2 (germline): LGHNA, YNFKEQ. The CDR3 nucleotides read TGTGCCAGCAGCCAAGATGGGGGAGTAGCGGGGGACTTCACAGATACGCAGTATTTT. Its translation is CASSQDGGVAGDFTDTQYF.

The genes are TRBV15 and TRBJ2-6, with TRBD2 as a possible D gene (5 bases). V lost 2 bases, J lost 3 bases, and 14 bases lay in between. Germline V lookup: CDR1 LNHNV, CDR2 YYDKDF (reference sequence). This CDR3 is built from 17 residues. CDR3: CATSRSGSGIGANVLTF. The CDR3 DNA is TGTGCCACCAGCAGAAGTGGTTCGGGGATTGGGGCCAACGTCCTGACTTTC.

The chain recombines TRBV6-2 or TRBV6-3 with TRBJ2-2; D call uncertain. Between the trimmed V and J ends, which lost 0 bases and 7 bases, there was a span of 15 bases. The CDR3 spans 16 residues. The V gene's germline CDR1 is MNHEY and CDR2 SVGEGT. CDR3 residues: CASSYSVRRPYGELFF. In DNA form, the CDR3 reads TGTGCCAGCAGTTACTCGGTGCGGCGCCCGTACGGGGAGCTGTTTTTT.

The J gene is TRBJ2-5, the V gene TRBV24-1; tentative D call: TRBD2 (7 bases). The germline gives CDR1 KGHDR, CDR2 SFDVKD. Trimming pared 3 bases from V and 1 base from J, leaving 11 bases between. The CDR3 runs 15 residues. Here the CDR3 reads CATSDVAGAQETQYF. The CDR3 bases are TGTGCCACCAGTGATGTGGCGGGGGCCCAAGAGACCCAGTACTTC.

This clonotype was observed a few times. The chain carries TRBV19 and TRBJ2-3, with 8 bases aligning to TRBD2. V shed 11 bases, J shed 4 bases, and the junction held 5 bases outside the gene matches. This CDR3 comprises 12 residues. CDR1 is LNHDA, CDR2 SQIVND, per germline (reference sequence). The CDR3, as DNA: TGTGCCGCCCGGGGGGGCCCAGATACGCAGTATTTT. Its translation: CAARGGPDTQYF.

The chain is built from TRBV5-6 and TRBJ2-3; TRBD2 matches at 7 bases. CDR1 is SGHDT and CDR2 is YYEEEE in the germline V gene. V dropped 0 bases and J dropped 3; count of bases not matched to a gene: 4. The CDR3 is made up of 15 amino acids. CDR3 sequence (DNA): TGTGCCAGCAGCTTGGCCGAAGCGGGGACAGATACGCAGTATTTT. As protein: CASSLAEAGTDTQYF.

Only a few counts were recorded for this clonotype. The V gene is TRBV20-1, the J gene TRBJ1-2; 7 bases agree with TRBD1. This CDR3 region has 13 residues. J lost 9 bases, V lost 6 bases, and 13 bases had no gene match. Per germline, CDR1 DFQATT and CDR2 SNEGSKA (reference sequence). This CDR3 reads CSAEPPGTASYTF. CDR3 sequence (DNA): TGCAGTGCAGAACCCCCCGGGACAGCCAGCTACACCTTC.

This chain connects TRBV7-2 to TRBJ2-3; 9 nucleotides match TRBD2. Losses at the gene ends were 3 bases for V and 4 bases for J; bases not matched to a gene: 17. CDR1 is SGHTA and CDR2 is FQGNSA in the germline V gene. CDR3 size: 19 residues. CDR3 bases: TGTGCCAGCAGCTTTCGGGGACTAGCTGGGTGGGCCAACCCAGATACGCAGTATTTT. It codes for CASSFRGLAGWANPDTQYF. The full variable domain, its missing parts supplied by reference TRBV7-2 and TRBJ2-3, is GAGVSQSPSNKVTEKGKDVELRCDPISGHTALYWYRQSLGQGLEFLIYFQGNSAPDKSGLPSDRFSAERTGGSVSTLTIQRTQQEDSAVYLCASSFRGLAGWANPDTQYFGPGTRLTVL.